This entry lists 21 T cell receptor beta chains sequenced from one sample in a study of blood T cells in healthy people across ages. A second PCR, run for about 6 to 11 cycles, used a sample-barcoded 5' primer plus a J-beta primer mix. TCRdb used MiXCR to reprocess the 5' RACE reads, holding one entry per CDR3 protein. The table shows some 940,000 distinct CDR3 sequences, with about 27% occurring only once. The sample was also linked to a second study, of T cells of mothers and their children.

Sequencing was carried out using blood. Receptor source: a woman aged 40 to 55 in good health.

The genes are TRBV20-1 and TRBJ2-5; D is possibly TRBD2 (5 bases). V lost 2 bases and J 4 bases, leaving 11 bases between the germline ends. The CDR3 extends over 13 amino acids. The germline V gene encodes CDR1 DFQATT and CDR2 SNEGSKA (reference sequence). In DNA form, the CDR3 reads TGCAGTGCTAGATGGGCGGGTCCAGAGACCCAGTACTTC. Translated: CSARWAGPETQYF.

Of note for this clonotype: This may be a read error: a much more frequent sequence differs by one nucleotide. The chain has TRBV28 and TRBJ1-1, with D possibly TRBD1 on 5 matching bases. Per the germline V gene, CDR1 is MDHEN and CDR2 is SYDVKM. This CDR3 region has 13 residues. This chain's CDR3 is CASRRTPNTETFF. The CDR3 region has the DNA TGTGCCAGCAGGCGGACACCCAACACTGAAACTTTCTTT.

This clonotype was recorded at least ten times. This sequence joins TRBV20-1 and TRBJ2-5, with 10 bases aligning to TRBD1. This CDR3 has 16 residues. Trimming removed 6 bases from V and 5 bases from J; junction bases left unmatched: 15. CDR1 and CDR2 from the germline V gene are DFQATT and SNEGSKA (reference sequence). CDR3 sequence (DNA): TGCAGTGCCAAAACAGACAGGGGGCGGAGGGGGGAGACCCAGTACTTC. Protein: CSAKTDRGRRGETQYF.

This clonotype was counted many times. The V gene is TRBV29-1, the J gene TRBJ2-7, with 8 bases that match TRBD1. Germline V lookup: CDR1 SQVTM, CDR2 ANQGSEA. The J segment lost 4 bases and the V segment lost 3 bases, leaving 8 bases of the junction unmatched. CDR3 size: 14 residues. The CDR3 region has the DNA TGCAGCGTTGAGGGGACAGGTGGGGCTTACGAGCAGTACTTC. Translated, it gives CSVEGTGGAYEQYF.

Details on this clonotype: The junction and the germline gene differ at one end; a read error may be behind it. The chain couples TRBV7-9 to TRBJ1-2; D perhaps matches TRBD1 (5 bases). Germline loops: CDR1 SEHNR, CDR2 FQNEAQ (reference sequence). This CDR3 has 14 amino acids. This CDR3 is CAGSLAGQGGGYTF. Written as DNA, the CDR3 is TGTGCCGGCAGCTTAGCGGGGCAGGGAGGCGGCTACACCTTC.

The V and J genes are TRBV9 and TRBJ2-7; 8 nucleotides agree with TRBD2. CDR1 is SGDLS and CDR2 is YYNGEE in the germline V gene. The CDR3 length is 14 residues. J gave up 4 bases and V 2 bases, and 5 bases lay outside the gene matches. CDR3 sequence: CASSVLAGTYEQYF. The CDR3 coding sequence is TGTGCCAGCAGCGTTTTAGCGGGGACGTACGAGCAGTACTTC.

This chain links TRBV7-8 with TRBJ2-1, with TRBD2 as a possible D gene (6 bases). V was pared by 1 base and J by 4 bases, with 14 bases between. Germline assignment: CDR1 SGHVS and CDR2 FQNEAQ. The length of the CDR3 is 16 residues. CDR3 sequence (DNA): TGTGCCAGCAGCTTAGTTGCGGGAAGAGGGTACAATGAGCAGTTCTTC. It codes for CASSLVAGRGYNEQFF.

This clonotype was detected ten times or more. The chain employs TRBV20-1 and TRBJ2-7; TRBD1 matches at 9 bases. The CDR3 contains 12 residues. Looked up from germline, CDR1 is DFQATT and CDR2 is SNEGSKA (reference sequence). V was pared by 4 bases and J by 4 bases, with 2 bases of the junction left unmatched. The CDR3 loop is CSATDRGYEQYF. In DNA, the CDR3 is TGCAGTGCTACGGACAGGGGTTACGAGCAGTACTTC.

This clonotype was seen more than once but under ten times. This chain connects TRBV12-3 or TRBV12-4 to TRBJ1-2; 7 nucleotides match TRBD1. J was trimmed by 2 bases and V by 5 bases; bases with no gene match: 8. CDR3 length: 15 amino acids. DNA for the CDR3: TGTGCCAGCAGTCCACGGCCGGGACAGAACTATGGCTACACCTTC. This encodes CASSPRPGQNYGYTF.

This chain links TRBV18 with TRBJ2-1, with TRBD2 identical over 9 bases. In germline, CDR1 is KGHSH, CDR2 LQKENI. CDR3 length: 17 amino acids. The V and J ends lost 2 bases and 7 bases, in that order; junction bases with no gene match: 12. The CDR3 protein is CASSPYLASGEANEQFF. The CDR3, as DNA: TGTGCCAGCTCACCATATTTGGCTAGCGGGGAGGCGAATGAGCAGTTCTTC.

This clonotype was found a few times. The chain has TRBV12-3 or TRBV12-4 and TRBJ2-6; 8 bases match TRBD1. The CDR3 contains 18 residues. The V and J ends lost 3 bases and 0 bases, in that order; junction bases with no gene match: 7. CDR3 bases: TGTGCCAGCAGTTTCCTTCGGACAGGGCTCTCTGGGGCCAACGTCCTGACTTTC. It translates to CASSFLRTGLSGANVLTF.

CDR3 region: CASSTKGSKGRDTQYF. CDR3 DNA: TGTGCCAGCAGCACGAAGGGTAGCAAAGGGAGAGATACGCAGTATTTT. V gene TRBV21-1 combines with J gene TRBJ2-3; TRBD2 reflects the table's D call only, with no check against the DNA. TRBV21-1 is a documented pseudogene. CDR3 length: 16 residues.

The chain carries TRBV15 and TRBJ1-1, with D possibly TRBD1 on 5 matching bases. From germline, CDR1 is LNHNV and CDR2 YYDKDF (reference sequence). CDR3 size: 20 residues. V was cut by 2 bases and J by 0 bases, with 25 bases left in between. CDR3 DNA: TGTGCCACCAGCAGACGGCTTGATAAGGGGCTCCTAATCATGAACACTGAAGCTTTCTTT. Translated, it gives CATSRRLDKGLLIMNTEAFF.

This rearrangement joins TRBV5-1 to TRBJ1-2; 7 nucleotides line up with TRBD1. J lost 4 bases, V lost 0 bases, and 6 bases had no gene match. This CDR3 contains 15 residues. Germline CDR1 SGHRS, CDR2 YFSETQ. The CDR3 loop is CASSLEGTAVYGYTF. CDR3 nucleotide sequence: TGCGCCAGCAGCTTGGAGGGGACAGCCGTCTATGGCTACACCTTC. Full variable domain (rest looked up from reference TRBV5-1 and TRBJ1-2): KAGVTQTPRYLIKTRGQQVTLSCSPISGHRSVSWYQQTPGQGLQFLFEYFSETQRNKGNFPGRFSGRQFSNSRSEMNVSTLELGDSALYLCASSLEGTAVYGYTFGSGTRLTVV.

V is TRBV7-2 and J is TRBJ1-1; D perhaps matches TRBD1 (5 bases). V lost 10 bases to trimming and J lost 3 bases, with 15 bases between them. The CDR3 is 13 residues long. Germline V gene sequence: CDR1 SGHTA, CDR2 FQGNSA. The CDR3 coding sequence is TGTGCCAACAGGCCTGACAGTTACACTGAAGCTTTCTTT. Its protein product is CANRPDSYTEAFF.

This clonotype was recorded many times. CDR3 amino acids: CASSSRSGANVLTF. In nucleotides, the CDR3 is TGTGCCAGCAGTTCCCGCTCTGGGGCCAACGTCCTGACTTTC. This chain uses TRBV3-1 with TRBJ2-6; D not certain. The CDR3 is made up of 14 amino acids. Trimming took off 6 bases at V and 0 bases at J, with 6 bases between the two ends. Germline CDR1 LGHDT, CDR2 YNNKEL (reference sequence).

The V call is TRBV27, the J call TRBJ2-3; TRBD2 aligns across 7 bases. The CDR3 sequence is 15 residues long. V dropped 4 bases and J dropped 6; count of bases not matched to a gene: 10. The germline V gene has CDR1 MNHEY and CDR2 SMNVEV (reference sequence). The CDR3 loop is CASSSPWARGDTQYF. The CDR3 DNA reads as TGTGCCAGCAGTTCTCCGTGGGCGCGGGGGGATACGCAGTATTTT.

Remarks on this clonotype: A read error may be the cause here, since a much bigger clone is one base away. CDR3 coding DNA: TGCGCCAGCAGCTTGGCCCCCCAGGGCGGGGGTGGGCAGTTCTTC. It translates to CASSLAPQGGGGQFF. The chain joins TRBV5-1 to TRBJ2-1, with 7 bases lining up with TRBD2. CDR1 and CDR2 (germline): SGHRS, YFSETQ. The CDR3 runs 15 residues. Trimming cost V 0 bases and J 12 bases; bases outside gene matches: 12.

There are a few counts of this clonotype. V is TRBV20-1 and J is TRBJ2-7, with 8 bases fitting TRBD1. The ends lost 7 bases at V and 1 base at J; junction bases unmatched: 6. The CDR3 totals 13 residues. Germline V gives CDR1 DFQATT, CDR2 SNEGSKA (reference sequence). CDR3 coding DNA: TGCAGTGGACAGGGGATAGAGTCCTACGAGCAGTACTTC. Its translation: CSGQGIESYEQYF.

This clonotype was picked up many times. The chain recombines TRBV7-9 with TRBJ2-1, with 10 bases fitting TRBD2. This CDR3 is 17 amino acids long. Germline lookup yields CDR1 SEHNR and CDR2 FQNEAQ (reference sequence). V lost 0 bases to trimming and J lost 5 bases; unmatched junction nucleotides: 7. The CDR3 sequence is CASSLATSGATDNEQFF. Written as DNA, the CDR3 is TGTGCCAGCAGCTTAGCAACTAGCGGGGCCACGGACAATGAGCAGTTCTTC.

This chain connects TRBV5-1 to TRBJ1-5, with D perhaps TRBD1 (5 bases). Looked up from germline, CDR1 is SGHRS and CDR2 is YFSETQ. V lost 0 bases, J lost 8 bases, and 9 bases lay in between. There are 13 residues in the CDR3. CDR3: CASSLDGGKPQHF. For the CDR3, the DNA is TGCGCCAGCAGCTTGGATGGGGGTAAGCCCCAGCATTTT.